These 14 T cell receptor beta chains were all obtained from the same sample, sequenced in a study of blood T cell repertoires in COVID-19. The repertoire was sequenced with immunoSEQ multiplex PCR; TCRdb's copy has only in-frame clones and lacks some. The table lists under 200,000 clones, roughly 90% of them singletons. The sample consisted of PBMCs or T cells enriched from blood (not recorded which). All receptors come from a woman aged 50 to 65 who had recovered from COVID-19.

This rearrangement joins TRBV19 to TRBJ2-3; 7 nucleotides align to TRBD2. CDR3 size: 17 residues. Trimming cost V 9 bases and J 2 bases; bases outside gene matches: 17. Germline V CDR1 and CDR2: LNHDA, SQIVND (reference sequence). The CDR3 here is CASSITSRGGITDTQYF. CDR3 nucleotides: TGTGCCAGCTCCATAACTTCGAGGGGAGGGATCACAGATACGCAGTATTTT.

As DNA, the CDR3 is TGTGCCAGCAGCTTAGGGGGGGGGCATAACACTGAAGCTTTCTTT. Translated: CASSLGGGHNTEAFF. The J gene is TRBJ1-1, the V gene TRBV7-6; weak D call: TRBD1 (6 bases). The CDR3 contains 15 residues. The V end lost 1 base, the J end lost 2 bases, and 11 bases lay between the germline ends. Germline V gene sequence: CDR1 SGHVS, CDR2 FNYEAQ.

The chain joins TRBV6-2 or TRBV6-3 to TRBJ1-5; D gene unclear. The ends were cut back, 4 bases at V and 4 bases at J, with 8 bases in the middle. Germline CDR1 is MNHEY and CDR2 is SVGEGT. The CDR3 length is 13 residues. CDR3 DNA sequence: TGTGCCAGCAGTTCTACCCTGAATCAGCCCCAGCATTTT. Translating it yields CASSSTLNQPQHF.

The CDR3 sequence: CASRSPGGALHF. The CDR3 DNA reads as TGTGCCAGCAGATCCCCCGGGGGGGCCCTCCACTTT. The chain employs TRBV28 and TRBJ1-6; possibly TRBD1 for D (5 bases). Per the germline V gene, CDR1 is MDHEN and CDR2 is SYDVKM. Trimming left V 6 bases short and J 14 bases short, with 14 bases between. The CDR3 is 12 amino acids.

V and J are TRBV23-1 and TRBJ1-5, with a possible D match to TRBD1 (6 bases). TRBV23-1 is marked as an open reading frame, function uncertain. Trimming removed 6 bases from V and 4 bases from J, with 16 bases in between. The CDR3 loop spans 15 amino acids. The CDR3 DNA reads as TGCGCCAGCAGCCTAAACAGGGCTGAGAATCAGCCCCAGCATTTT. Amino acids: CASSLNRAENQPQHF.

This chain connects TRBV6-5 to TRBJ2-3; 7 bases map to TRBD2. This CDR3 is 14 amino acids long. CDR1 is MNHEY, CDR2 SVGAGI, per germline. Germline trimming cut 6 bases from V and 6 bases from J; bases unmatched to any gene: 9. The CDR3 DNA sequence: TGTGCCAGCAGACAACGGACTAGTTCGGATACGCAGTATTTT. Translating gives CASRQRTSSDTQYF.

The chain carries TRBV5-1 and TRBJ1-1; 7 positions agree with TRBD1. V gave up 4 bases and J gave up 1 base; unmatched junction bases: 4. The CDR3 length is 14 residues. Germline values: CDR1 SGHRS, CDR2 YFSETQ. The CDR3 loop reads CASSGTAQNTEAFF. CDR3 nucleotide sequence: TGCGCCAGCAGCGGGACAGCACAGAACACTGAAGCTTTCTTT.

The chain carries TRBV19 and TRBJ2-2; 8 positions agree with TRBD2. Trimming cost V 8 bases and J 6 bases; bases outside gene matches: 8. Germline CDR1 and CDR2: LNHDA and SQIVND (reference sequence). The CDR3 covers 14 residues. CDR3 nucleotide sequence: TGTGCCAGTCAAGCGGGAGATAGGTCCGGGGAGCTGTTTTTT. Amino acid sequence: CASQAGDRSGELFF.

The CDR3 here is CASSYVRGQGANQPQHF. CDR3 nucleotide sequence: TGTGCCAGCAGTTACGTTAGAGGACAGGGGGCGAATCAGCCCCAGCATTTT. J is TRBJ1-5 and V is TRBV6-2 or TRBV6-3; 11 nucleotides agree with TRBD1. Losses at the gene ends were 2 bases for V and 4 bases for J; bases not matched to a gene: 7. The CDR3 has 17 residues. CDR1 MNHEY and CDR2 SVGEGT come from the germline V gene.

This clone was observed a handful of times. J is TRBJ1-5 and V is TRBV5-1; D unclear. The germline CDR1 and CDR2 sequences are SGHRS and YFSETQ. Trimming took 4 bases from V and 6 from J, leaving 11 bases between them. The CDR3 sequence is 13 residues long. The CDR3 sequence is CASSEDWGQPQHF. The CDR3 coding sequence is TGCGCCAGCAGCGAGGACTGGGGTCAGCCCCAGCATTTT.

This chain links TRBV15 with TRBJ1-4; D might be TRBD1 (5 bases). The CDR3 has 15 amino acids. The V gene's germline CDR1 is LNHNV and CDR2 YYDKDF (reference sequence). Between the trimmed V and J ends, which lost 0 bases and 5 bases, there was a span of 10 bases. CDR3 coding DNA: TGTGCCACCAGCAGAGATTTCGGGGGGAATGAAAAACTGTTTTTT. Translation gives CATSRDFGGNEKLFF. Supplemented by reference TRBV15 and TRBJ1-4, the full variable domain reads DAMVIQNPRYQVTQFGKPVTLSCSQTLNHNVMYWYQQKSSQAPKLLFHYYDKDFNNEADTPDNFQSRRPNTSFCFLDIRSPGLGDTAMYLCATSRDFGGNEKLFFGSGTQLSVL.

The CDR3 here is CASSQETGSSYNSPLHF. The DNA of the CDR3 is TGTGCCAGCAGCCAAGAGACAGGGAGCTCCTATAATTCACCCCTCCACTTT. The chain couples TRBV2 to TRBJ1-6; 7 bases map to TRBD1. In germline, CDR1 is SNHLY, CDR2 FYNNEI. This CDR3 contains 17 residues. With V trimmed by 6 bases and J by 0 bases, 8 bases remained unmatched. Using reference TRBV2 and TRBJ1-6 for the parts outside the CDR3, the full variable domain is EPEVTQTPSHQVTQMGQEVILRCVPISNHLYFYWYRQILGQKVEFLVSFYNNEISEKSEIFDDQFSVERPDGSNFTLKIRSTKLEDSAMYFCASSQETGSSYNSPLHFGNGTRLTVT.

The chain joins TRBV30 to TRBJ1-5; a weak D match, TRBD1 (6 bases). This CDR3 comprises 16 residues. The V and J ends lost 2 bases and 0 bases respectively, with 14 bases between them. Germline values: CDR1 GTSNPN, CDR2 SVGIG (reference sequence). CDR3 sequence reads: CAWSTGSVLSNQPQHF. In nucleotides, the CDR3 is TGTGCCTGGAGTACAGGGTCGGTACTTAGCAATCAGCCCCAGCATTTT.

This clone was counted only a few times. The chain is built from TRBV2 and TRBJ2-5, with D perhaps matching TRBD1 (6 bases). Per germline, CDR1 SNHLY and CDR2 FYNNEI. The CDR3 runs to 15 residues. Trimming cost V 5 bases and J 5 bases, with 18 bases left between them. The DNA for the CDR3 is TGTGCCAGCAGTTACCGCAACAGGGCGTGGGAGACCCAGTACTTC. Translating it yields CASSYRNRAWETQYF.